A selection of T cell receptor beta chains follows, all from one sample in a study of beta chain features in type 1 diabetes. Sequenced by immunoSEQ multiplex PCR; TCRdb stores in-frame clones only, minus some. The profile shows more than 300,000 clones, around an eighth of them singletons. What was sequenced was naive CD4+ T cells from blood. The receptors here all came from a young man in good health. Both conserved end residues are part of each CDR3. The order of the fields is clone size, V gene, D gene, J gene, CDR3 DNA, CDR3 protein. D genes are given only for firm matches. The size field is filled for only some rows; it gives once, few, many or a size class.

>few|TRBV18|TRBD2|TRBJ2-1
TGTGCCAGCTCCCTAGATATAGCGGGATACAATGAGCAGTTCTTC
CASSLDIAGYNEQFF
>NA|TRBV7-2|NA|TRBJ2-1
TGTGCCAGCAGCATTGGACCAGCGGGCCATGAGCAGTTCTTC
CASSIGPAGHEQFF
>few|TRBV5-1|TRBD1|TRBJ2-7
TGCGCCAGCAGCTCACAGGGGGCAGGGGAGCAGTACTTC
CASSSQGAGEQYF
>NA|TRBV7-2|NA|TRBJ1-1
TGTGCCAGCAGCTTAGAACCGGTTCCGAACACTGAAGCTTTCTTT
CASSLEPVPNTEAFF
>NA|TRBV25-1|TRBD2|TRBJ2-1
TGTGCCAGCAGTGATCCACCAGCGGGAGTGGATAATGAGCAGTTCTTC
CASSDPPAGVDNEQFF
>NA|TRBV11-2|NA|TRBJ1-1
TGTGCCAGCAGCTCCCACACGAACACTGAAGCTTTCTTT
CASSSHTNTEAFF
>few|TRBV25-1|NA|TRBJ2-7
TGTGCCAGCAGTGACGACTACTACGAGCAGTACTTC
CASSDDYYEQYF
>few|TRBV5-1|NA|TRBJ2-7
TGCGCCAGCAAAGTGGCAGTTGCCTACGAGCAGTACTTC
CASKVAVAYEQYF
>few|TRBV2|TRBD2|TRBJ2-7
TGTGCCAGCAGAGGGACTAGCGGGGGCTACGAGCAGTACTTC
CASRGTSGGYEQYF
>few|TRBV2|NA|TRBJ2-7
TGTGCCAGCAGTGAAGCGCTACGTATGCCGAAGCAGTACTTC
CASSEALRMPKQYF
>NA|TRBV27|TRBD2|TRBJ2-1
TGTGCCAGCAGTTTACTAGCGGGGGGAGGGGGCTATGAGCAGTTCTTC
CASSLLAGGGGYEQFF
>NA|TRBV27|NA|TRBJ2-1
TGTGCCAGCAGTTCGACAACCTTTCCCAATGAGCAGTTCTTC
CASSSTTFPNEQFF
>NA|TRBV11-3|TRBD2|TRBJ2-1
TGTGCCAGCAGCTTAATCCAAGCGGGAGGCGGTGAGCAGTTCTTC
CASSLIQAGGGEQFF
>NA|TRBV30|TRBD2|TRBJ2-1
TGTGCCTGGAGTGTACTGACTAGCGGGAGCAATGAGCAGTTCTTC
CAWSVLTSGSNEQFF
>few|TRBV30|TRBD1|TRBJ1-2
TGTGCCTGGAGGGCGGACAGGGTCTATGGCTACACCTTC
CAWRADRVYGYTF
>few|TRBV5-4|NA|TRBJ2-5
TGTGCCAGCAGCCCCTTACAGGGCCAAGAGACCCAGTACTTC
CASSPLQGQETQYF
>NA|TRBV7-7|NA|TRBJ2-5
TGTGCTAGCAGCTCGGGACTCCCTCAAGAGACCCAGTACTTC
CASSSGLPQETQYF
>few|TRBV14|TRBD1|TRBJ1-2
TGTGCCAGCAGCTCGCGGGACAGGGAACCCTATGGCTACACCTTC
CASSSRDREPYGYTF
>few|TRBV27|NA|TRBJ1-5
TGTGCCAGCAGTTTCGGGGGACCGATTTCTAATCAGCCCCAGCATTTT
CASSFGGPISNQPQHF
>many|TRBV28|TRBD1|TRBJ2-1
TGTGCCAGCGCCACGACAGGGTTGTACAATGAGCAGTTCTTC
CASATTGLYNEQFF
>NA|TRBV10-3|NA|TRBJ2-6
TGTGCCATCAGCCAAGTACAGAAGACAGACTCTGGGGCCAACGTCCTGACTTTC
CAISQVQKTDSGANVLTF
>NA|TRBV29-1|NA|TRBJ2-7
TGCAGCGTTGATGGCGGGAGAGGGGGTGGGAAGCAGTACTTC
CSVDGGRGGGKQYF
>few|TRBV7-3|TRBD2|TRBJ2-1
TGTGCCAGCAGGCCAAGTCCGGGACTAGCGGGAGGTGATGAGCAGTTCTTC
CASRPSPGLAGGDEQFF
>NA|TRBV28|TRBD2|TRBJ2-7
TGTGCCAGCAGCCTAGCGGGAGGGGGCGAGCAGTACTTC
CASSLAGGGEQYF
>NA|TRBV7-8|TRBD2|TRBJ2-1
TGTGCCAGCAGCGAAACCGGGACTAGCGGTCTTAACAATGAGCAGTTCTTC
CASSETGTSGLNNEQFF
>few|TRBV18|TRBD2|TRBJ2-3
TGTGCCAGCTCACCTCGACGGGAGGGCCGAAATACGCAGTATTTT
CASSPRREGRNTQYF
>few|TRBV12-5|NA|TRBJ1-5
TGTGCTAGTGGTTTGGTCGTTCAGCCCCAGCATTTT
CASGLVVQPQHF
>NA|TRBV28|NA|TRBJ2-3
TGTGCCAGCAGTTTAGGGGGCGCGGGCACAGATACGCAGTATTTT
CASSLGGAGTDTQYF
>NA|TRBV10-3|NA|TRBJ1-4
TGTGCCATCAGTGCGGAGGCGGGTGAAAAACTGTTTTTT
CAISAEAGEKLFF
>few|TRBV14|NA|TRBJ1-2
TGTGCCAGCAGCCAAGATTGGCAGGGAGGCTATGGCTACACCTTC
CASSQDWQGGYGYTF
>few|TRBV7-2|NA|TRBJ1-2
TGTGCCAGCAGCTTCGGAGGGAACTATGGCTACACCTTC
CASSFGGNYGYTF
>few|TRBV18|TRBD2|TRBJ2-2
TGTGCCAGCTCACCACCGAAGAGCTCGACTAGCGGGAACACCGGGGAGCTGTTTTTT
CASSPPKSSTSGNTGELFF
>NA|TRBV30|NA|TRBJ1-3
TGTGCCTGGAGTAAGGAGGGTGGAAACACCATATATTTT
CAWSKEGGNTIYF
>few|TRBV4-3|TRBD1|TRBJ2-2
TGCGCCAGCAGCCCACGGACAGGCACCGGGGAGCTGTTTTTT
CASSPRTGTGELFF
>NA|TRBV4-1|NA|TRBJ2-3
TGCGCCAGCAGCCAAGATCGCGTGGGGGGGGCTAACACAGATACGCAGTATTTT
CASSQDRVGGANTDTQYF
>NA|TRBV30|NA|TRBJ1-3
TGTGCCTGGAAAAGAGCGATCGGCGGAAACACCATATATTTT
CAWKRAIGGNTIYF
>NA|TRBV4-2|TRBD2|TRBJ2-1
TGTGCCAGCAGCCAGCGGGGGTACAATGAGCAGTTCTTC
CASSQRGYNEQFF
>NA|TRBV7-9|NA|TRBJ1-1
TGTGCCAGCAGCTTAGAGACAGGTTGGGCTTTCTTT
CASSLETGWAFF
>few|TRBV6-5|NA|TRBJ1-1
TGTGCCAGCAGTCTCCGGGCGGCAGGGACTGAAGCTTTCTTT
CASSLRAAGTEAFF
>NA|TRBV4-3|NA|TRBJ2-1
TGCGCCAGCAGCCAAGATAGGCGGCGTACGGGGAATGAGCAGTTCTTC
CASSQDRRRTGNEQFF
>once|TRBV4-2|TRBD1|TRBJ1-2
TGTGCCAGCAGCCAACTCACTGGGGGACAGGTGGGGAACTATGGCTACACCTTC
CASSQLTGGQVGNYGYTF